The sequence of this TCR beta chain was determined in a study of blood T cell repertoires in COVID-19 (TCRdb year 2020). General notes on the study: Samples from collaborators originated in the United States, Italy and Spain and spanned both the acute and convalescent phases of COVID-19. Samples came from the ongoing ImmuneRACE study (first 160 participants) plus 1,254 subjects from 6 global collaborators. The prospective study material was composed of cDNA or gDNA derived from T cells, B-cell-depleted T cells, or PBMCs. HLA class I and class II types, where available, came from metadata supplied by the sample provider rather than from assay-based typing. The sample metadata nearly always contained a de-identified subject ID, COVID-19 status, age in years and sex. Subjects who had been exposed to COVID-19, were actively infected with it, or had recovered from it provided the deeply sampled blood TCRbeta repertoires that made up the dataset. A freely available public database, intended as a resource for researchers studying the immune response to SARS-CoV-2, is where the repertoires were released. Study-level results and caveats: The amount of clinical and demographic metadata varied by source and participant and was provided uncurated.

At one collaborating source in Seattle, patients were enrolled during active infection and were followed longitudinally through the course of disease. Collaborating institutions collected whole blood in K2EDTA tubes following their own protocols. For TCRbeta analysis, collaborator samples were shipped as frozen whole blood, as isolated PBMCs, or as DNA extracted from either sample type. On this clone: This receptor's antigen is unknown. Base qualities are not recorded, but no much larger clone differs from it by a single base.

TCRbeta CDR3 regions were amplified from genomic DNA by means of the immunoSEQ Assay, a bias-controlled multiplex PCR. On the authors' methods: The number of nucleated cells in each sample was estimated by amplification of reference gene primers within the assay. Sequence reads were collapsed and filtered to measure the absolute abundance of every unique TCRbeta CDR3 rearrangement. For each sample, productive Simpson clonality was calculated as the square root of Simpson's diversity index over productive rearrangements. The table was pulled from immuneACCESS by TCRdb, which kept in-frame rearrangements only. Such tables lose some clones; where checked, under half of the loss comes from unresolved V genes, and the rest has no known cause. Clonal size and the V and J genes are those of that table, whereas D and trimming came from the DNA. A total of roughly 70,000 clones appear in this sample, roughly nine tenths of them only once. Clones ranked in the top ten supply just over 2.5% of the sample.

Trimming removed 3 bases from V and 2 bases from J; the gene matches leave 4 bases unexplained. The CDR3 has 15 amino acids, counting the end cysteine and phenylalanine. Solely the CDR3 DNA is kept, with 45 bases framed from the first base. CDR1 and CDR2 (SGDLS, YYNGEE) derive from the germline V gene. Sequenced input: peripheral blood. The rearrangement joined TRBV9 to TRBJ2-2, with 7 bases matching TRBD1. This TCR came from a man in his forties or fifties with COVID-19, enrolled during active disease. CDR3 reads: CASSARDRNTGELFF. In nucleotide form, the sequence is TGTGCCAGCAGCGCCCGGGACAGAAACACCGGGGAGCTGTTTTTT.